Shown below are 23 T cell receptor beta chains from a single sample sequenced in a study of T cells in women clearing cervical HPV infection. This table comes from immunoSEQ multiplex PCR, and its TCRdb copy is limited to in-frame clones, with some not included. The sample includes about 29,000 clones. Sequencing used blood buffy coat. These receptors all stem from a woman between 18 and 75 years old with a cervical HPV16 infection that either progressed to CIN3+ or cleared (not recorded which).

As concerns this clone: Coverage ceases 3 residues before the CDR3 finishes, and the germline J gene fills in the end. The V call is TRBV7-2, the J call TRBJ2-7; 8 bases line up with TRBD2. The J segment lost 5 bases and the V segment lost 6 bases, leaving 6 bases of the junction unmatched. The CDR3 extends over 13 amino acids. Germline CDR1 is SGHTA and CDR2 is FQGNSA. The sequenced part of the CDR3 DNA is TGTGCCAGCAGTTATCGGCGGGGGGACGAG. This translates into CASSYRRGDE. The entire CDR3 is CASSYRRGDEQYF. Variable domain in full (rest from reference TRBV7-2 and TRBJ2-7): GAGVSQSPSNKVTEKGKDVELRCDPISGHTALYWYRQSLGQGLEFLIYFQGNSAPDKSGLPSDRFSAERTGGSVSTLTIQRTQQEDSAVYLCASSYRRGDEQYFGPGTRLTVT.

A word on this clone: Read sequence stops 3 residues before the CDR3 end, and the germline J gene provides the missing end. This chain joins TRBV30 and TRBJ1-1; D is unresolved. The CDR3 totals 14 residues. The germline gives CDR1 GTSNPN, CDR2 SVGIG (reference sequence). Trimming cost V 5 bases and J 5 bases, with 18 bases left between them. Partial CDR3 DNA: TGTGCCTGGGCTGCGGTGGCGGGTGGGACTGAA. Translated, it gives CAWAAVAGGTE. The entire CDR3 protein reads CAWAAVAGGTEAFF.

Regarding this clone: The CDR3 extends 3 residues past the end of the read, so its final part is completed from the germline J gene. This chain uses TRBV20-1 with TRBJ2-7; 8 nucleotides match TRBD1. Germline CDR1 is DFQATT and CDR2 is SNEGSKA (reference sequence). The J segment lost 0 bases and the V segment lost 6 bases, leaving 7 bases of the junction unmatched. CDR3 length: 14 residues. Partial CDR3 DNA: TGCAGTGCGAGGGTAACAGGGGGCTCCTACGAG. As protein: CSARVTGGSYE. The full-length CDR3 reads as CSARVTGGSYEQYF.

On this clone itself: The observed sequence ends 3 residues before the CDR3 terminus, with the missing tail filled in from the germline J gene. The gene calls are TRBV20-1 and TRBJ1-6, with D possibly TRBD1 on 6 matching bases. The V gene lost 3 bases and the J gene lost 10 bases, with 22 bases spanning the gap. Germline assignment: CDR1 DFQATT and CDR2 SNEGSKA (reference sequence). The length of the CDR3 is 16 residues. The sequenced part of the CDR3 DNA is TGCAGTGCTAGGATCAGGGGATTCCTCCATAGCTCACCC. It codes for CSARIRGFLHSSP. The whole CDR3 reads CSARIRGFLHSSPLHF.

To note about this clone: From the germline J gene comes the end of the CDR3, since the read stops 3 residues before it. The chain recombines TRBV5-6 with TRBJ2-3; the D gene is possibly TRBD2 (6 bases). Per the germline V gene, CDR1 is SGHDT and CDR2 is YYEEEE. Trimming removed 5 bases at V and 2 bases at J, with 12 bases between. CDR3 size: 14 residues. The CDR3 protein is CASRWASVTDTQYF. The DNA read from the CDR3 is TGTGCCAGCAGGTGGGCTAGCGTCACAGATACG.

CDR3 residues: CASSLAGEGTEAFF. The sequenced part of the CDR3 DNA is TGTGCCAGTAGTCTAGCAGGGGAAGGCACTGAA. The V gene is TRBV19, the J gene TRBJ1-1; perhaps TRBD1 as D (6 bases). The CDR3 end lies 3 residues beyond the end of the read and is filled in from the germline J gene. Trimming stripped 5 bases from V and 4 bases from J, with 14 bases between. The CDR3 covers 14 residues. Germline lookup yields CDR1 LNHDA and CDR2 SQIVND (reference sequence). The variable domain in full, with the rest retrieved from reference TRBV19 and TRBJ1-1, is DGGITQSPKYLFRKEGQNVTLSCEQNLNHDAMYWYRQDPGQGLRLIYYSQIVNDFQKGDIAEGYSVSREKKESFPLTVTSAQKNPTAFYLCASSLAGEGTEAFFGQGTRLTVV.

In regard to this clone: The DNA ends 3 residues before the CDR3 does, and the rest of the CDR3 is filled in from the germline J gene. The chain combines TRBV20-1 with TRBJ1-3; D is uncertain. Trimming pared 5 bases from V and 3 bases from J, leaving 11 bases between. CDR3 length: 13 residues. The germline gives CDR1 DFQATT, CDR2 SNEGSKA (reference sequence). CDR3 DNA, as far as it was read: TGCAGTGCTTCGGACTTAAATGGAAACACC. It translates to CSASDLNGNT. The full CDR3 sequence reads CSASDLNGNTIYF.

CDR3 DNA (partial): TGTGCCAGCAGCTTAGCCTCCCGCACAGATACG. Translation: CASSLASRTDT. The whole CDR3 region reads CASSLASRTDTQYF. The V call is TRBV7-2, the J call TRBJ2-3; no reliable D call. Coverage ceases 3 residues before the CDR3 finishes, and the germline J gene fills in the end. Trimming cost V 0 bases and J 1 base, with 5 bases left between them. The CDR3 sequence is 14 residues long. Germline V gene lookup returns CDR1 SGHTA and CDR2 FQGNSA.

Turning to this clone: The CDR3 goes on 3 residues after the read ends, and that part is filled in from the germline J gene. The chain uses TRBV5-8 and TRBJ2-5; 10 nucleotides line up with TRBD1. Germline CDR1 SGHTS, CDR2 YDEGEE. V dropped 3 bases and J dropped 2; count of bases not matched to a gene: 4. This CDR3 region has 15 residues. The CDR3: CASSYRDRGQETQYF. Incomplete CDR3 DNA: TGTGCCAGCAGCTACCGGGACAGGGGACAAGAGACC.

A remark on this clone: The DNA ends 3 residues before the CDR3 does, and the rest of the CDR3 is filled in from the germline J gene. The rearrangement links TRBV7-6 to TRBJ1-6; D might be TRBD1 (6 bases). The CDR3 runs 16 residues. Germline loops: CDR1 SGHVS, CDR2 FNYEAQ. The V gene lost 0 bases and the J gene lost 7 bases, with 13 bases spanning the gap. Incomplete CDR3 DNA: TGTGCCAGCAGCTTAGCGCCGAACAGGGCCAATTCACCC. Translating it yields CASSLAPNRANSP. From start to end, the CDR3 is CASSLAPNRANSPLHF. Combining the CDR3 with reference TRBV7-6 and TRBJ1-6 gives the whole variable domain GAGVSQSPRYKVTKRGQDVALRCDPISGHVSLYWYRQALGQGPEFLTYFNYEAQQDKSGLPNDRFSAERPEGSISTLTIQRTEQRDSAMYRCASSLAPNRANSPLHFGNGTRLTVT.

Comments on this clone: The read ends 3 residues early relative to the CDR3; the germline J gene fills the gap. This chain links TRBV30 with TRBJ1-3; D might be TRBD1 (6 bases). Trimming shortened V by 1 base and J by 6 bases, and 19 bases separated the two germline ends. Looked up from germline, CDR1 is GTSNPN and CDR2 is SVGIG (reference sequence). The CDR3 covers 16 residues. The CDR3 protein is CAWSGLSGARENTIYF. Incomplete CDR3 DNA: TGTGCCTGGAGTGGACTTTCAGGGGCGCGGGAAAACACC.

As to this clone: The read ends 3 residues early relative to the CDR3; the germline J gene fills the gap. The chain combines TRBV9 with TRBJ1-4; 10 positions agree with TRBD1. Germline-derived CDR1 and CDR2 are SGDLS and YYNGEE. The V segment lost 7 bases and the J segment 1 base; nucleotides outside the gene matches: 1. CDR3 length: 14 residues. Partial CDR3 DNA: TGTGCCAGCGGGACAGGGGAAACTAATGAAAAA. This gives the protein CASGTGETNEK. The CDR3 reads in full as CASGTGETNEKLFF.

About this clone itself: With the read ending 3 residues before the CDR3 end, the germline J gene is used to fill in that end. The chain couples TRBV28 to TRBJ2-5, with D perhaps TRBD2 (7 bases). CDR3 length equals 17 residues. Trimming cost V 3 bases and J 5 bases, with 22 bases left between them. Germline V CDR1 and CDR2: MDHEN, SYDVKM. The CDR3 loop reads CASSFSLIQGSGETQYF. The CDR3 DNA, read in part, is TGTGCCAGCAGTTTCTCTTTAATACAGGGTAGCGGGGAGACC. Supplemented by reference TRBV28 and TRBJ2-5, the full variable domain reads DVKVTQSSRYLVKRTGEKVFLECVQDMDHENMFWYRQDPGLGLRLIYFSYDVKMKEKGDIPEGYSVSREKKERFSLILESASTNQTSMYLCASSFSLIQGSGETQYFGPGTRLLVL.

Comment on this clone: The read ends 3 residues early relative to the CDR3; the germline J gene fills the gap. The V and J genes are TRBV30 and TRBJ1-5; 8 nucleotides match TRBD1. CDR1 and CDR2 from the germline V gene are GTSNPN and SVGIG (reference sequence). The V gene end was trimmed by 1 base and the J gene end by 3 bases; junction bases not matched to a gene: 11. This CDR3 spans 17 amino acids. CDR3 in amino acids: CAWSGGGTGGTNQPQHF. Incomplete CDR3 DNA: TGTGCCTGGAGTGGAGGTGGGACAGGCGGTACCAATCAGCCC. The whole variable domain, filled in from reference TRBV30 and TRBJ1-5, reads SQTIHQWPATLVQPVGSPLSLECTVEGTSNPNLYWYRQAAGRGLQLLFYSVGIGQISSEVPQNLSASRPQDRQFILSSKKLLLSDSGFYLCAWSGGGTGGTNQPQHFGDGTRLSIL.

Details on this clone: Coverage ceases 3 residues before the CDR3 finishes, and the germline J gene fills in the end. The chain joins TRBV9 to TRBJ2-5; 11 positions match TRBD2. Trimming removed 3 bases from V and 2 bases from J; junction bases left unmatched: 6. The germline V gene has CDR1 SGDLS and CDR2 YYNGEE. The CDR3 runs 16 residues. The CDR3 is CASSGIAGGIQETQYF. The CDR3 bases that were read are TGTGCCAGCAGCGGGATAGCGGGAGGGATTCAAGAGACC.

The CDR3 bases that were read are TGCGCCAGCAGCCATGTCATAGCGGGAGAGACC. The encoded protein is CASSHVIAGET. The whole CDR3 protein reads CASSHVIAGETQYF. V gene TRBV4-1 combines with J gene TRBJ2-5, with 7 bases lining up with TRBD2. The read finishes 3 residues shy of the CDR3 end, and the germline J gene is used to complete it. Germline CDR1 reads MGHRA; CDR2 reads YSYEKL. The CDR3 has 14 amino acids. The V segment lost 3 bases and the J segment 4 bases; nucleotides outside the gene matches: 5.

On this clone itself: The CDR3 is cut off 3 residues early in the read; its end comes from the germline J gene. This chain connects TRBV5-8 to TRBJ2-7, with a tentative D call TRBD2 (7 bases). Trimming left V 3 bases short and J 5 bases short, with 9 bases between. The CDR3 consists of 12 residues. Germline values: CDR1 SGHTS, CDR2 YDEGEE. The covered CDR3 bases are TGTGCCAGCAGCTGGGGGGGCAACGAG. Translation: CASSWGGNE. The complete CDR3 protein is CASSWGGNEQYF.

With respect to this clone: The CDR3 is cut off 3 residues early in the read; its end comes from the germline J gene. V is TRBV7-9 and J is TRBJ2-7; D is possibly TRBD2 (5 bases). V lost 0 bases to trimming and J lost 3 bases, with 6 bases between them. The germline CDR1 and CDR2 sequences are SEHNR and FQNEAQ (reference sequence). The CDR3 consists of 13 residues. This chain's CDR3 is CASSLAGLYEQYF. The sequenced CDR3 bases are TGTGCCAGCAGCTTAGCCGGACTCTACGAG.

A note on this clone: The read halts 3 residues ahead of the CDR3 end, with the missing end drawn from the germline J gene. V and J are TRBV20-1 and TRBJ2-3, with 10 nucleotides matching TRBD2. The CDR3 covers 16 residues. With V trimmed by 2 bases and J by 0 bases, 5 bases remained unmatched. Germline values: CDR1 DFQATT, CDR2 SNEGSKA (reference sequence). CDR3 DNA (partial): TGCAGTGCTAGAAGGGCAGCGGGGGGGAGCACAGATACG. This translates into CSARRAAGGSTDT. The CDR3, in full, reads CSARRAAGGSTDTQYF.

About this clone itself: The read halts 3 residues ahead of the CDR3 end, with the missing end drawn from the germline J gene. The chain recombines TRBV5-5 with TRBJ2-5; 7 bases map to TRBD2. CDR1 is SGHKS and CDR2 is YYEKEE in the germline V gene (reference sequence). Trimming cost V 4 bases and J 5 bases; bases outside gene matches: 11. The CDR3 sequence is 15 residues long. CDR3 DNA, as far as it was read: TGTGCCAGCAGCCTGGGGGGGGGTATTGTGGAGACC. The encoded protein is CASSLGGGIVET. The full CDR3 is CASSLGGGIVETQYF.

Note on this clone: The sequenced fragment ends 3 residues before the CDR3 boundary, so the rest is inferred from the germline J gene. The V gene is TRBV20-1, the J gene TRBJ2-2; D remains ambiguous. The CDR3 totals 13 residues. Trimming shortened V by 6 bases and J by 7 bases, and 15 bases separated the two germline ends. Germline assignment: CDR1 DFQATT and CDR2 SNEGSKA (reference sequence). The covered CDR3 bases are TGCAGTGCCCTCGCATACACAAACGGGGAG. Protein sequence: CSALAYTNGE. The entire CDR3 protein reads CSALAYTNGELFF.

Of note for this clone: The observed sequence ends 3 residues before the CDR3 terminus, with the missing tail filled in from the germline J gene. This chain uses TRBV6-1 with TRBJ2-2; 11 positions agree with TRBD2. CDR1 MNHNS and CDR2 SASEGT come from the germline V gene. V dropped 2 bases and J dropped 5; count of bases not matched to a gene: 4. The CDR3 covers 16 residues. This chain's CDR3 is CASSESRTSGTGELFF. CDR3 bases read: TGTGCCAGCAGTGAATCTAGGACTAGCGGGACCGGGGAG.

Comments on this clone: The read comes to an end 3 residues before the CDR3 does, leaving the germline J gene to fill in the end. The chain employs TRBV6-1 and TRBJ1-2, with D perhaps matching TRBD1 (6 bases). Trimming cost V 4 bases and J 4 bases, with 16 bases left between them. From germline, CDR1 is MNHNS and CDR2 SASEGT. This CDR3 contains 15 residues. The CDR3 protein is CASSAGKDSIYGYTF. The sequenced part of the CDR3 DNA is TGTGCCAGCAGTGCGGGCAAGGACAGCATCTATGGC.